A single sample gave rise to the 24 T cell receptor beta chains below, sequenced in a study of shared clonotypes between healthy human individuals. The data were produced by immunoSEQ multiplex PCR, yet TCRdb's version contains in-frame clones alone and is incomplete. The sample consists of hundreds of thousands of clones, about three quarters of them appearing once. Sequencing was done on a sample of memory CD4+ T cells sorted from blood. Subset in this sample: CD45RA-negative fraction. All receptors come from a woman in her twenties or thirties in good health.

This rearrangement joins TRBV7-9 to TRBJ2-3, with D perhaps assigned TRBD1 or TRBD2 (5 bases each). CDR3 length equals 17 residues. Germline V gene lookup returns CDR1 SEHNR and CDR2 FQNEAQ (reference sequence). V was cut by 1 base and J by 5 bases, with 19 bases left in between. The CDR3: CASSLGLLGVGIDTQYF. CDR3 sequence (DNA): TGTGCCAGCAGCTTAGGGCTCTTGGGGGTTGGAATAGATACGCAGTATTTT.

The chain combines TRBV6-1 with TRBJ1-3; TRBD1 matches at 9 bases. V dropped 2 bases and J dropped 0; count of bases not matched to a gene: 14. This CDR3 contains 20 residues. Germline values: CDR1 MNHNS, CDR2 SASEGT. CDR3 residues: CASSERRDREYRSSGNTIYF. In DNA, the CDR3 is TGTGCCAGCAGTGAACGCCGGGACAGGGAATATCGAAGCTCTGGAAACACCATATATTTT.

The chain employs TRBV6-6 and TRBJ1-1; D is unresolved. V was clipped by 6 bases and J by 11 bases, with 13 bases between them. Germline lookup yields CDR1 MNHNY and CDR2 SVGAGI (reference sequence). The CDR3 totals 11 residues. CDR3 sequence (DNA): TGTGCCAGCAGCCACTCGGCGGGGGCTTTCTTT. The encoded protein is CASSHSAGAFF.

V is TRBV21-1 and J is TRBJ2-2; whether TRBD1, the table's D call, matches the DNA was not checked. TRBV21-1 is listed as a pseudogene. The length of the CDR3 is 16 residues. CDR3 bases: TGTGCCAGCAGCAGGCTGGGGACAGTGAACACCGGGGAGCTGTTTTTT. Translating gives CASSRLGTVNTGELFF.

This clone was seen only a few times. This chain uses TRBV4-2 with TRBJ1-2; 8 bases align to TRBD1. The CDR3 is 15 residues long. CDR1 is LGHNA, CDR2 YNFKEQ, per germline. V was pared by 0 bases and J by 8 bases, with 8 bases of the junction left unmatched. DNA of the CDR3: TGTGCCAGCAGCCAAGACGGACAGGGTCAATTAGGCTACACCTTC. Encoded protein: CASSQDGQGQLGYTF.

The rearrangement joins TRBV5-1 to TRBJ2-3; 8 bases map to TRBD2. V was clipped by 5 bases and J by 1 base; unmatched bases: 6. The germline CDR1 and CDR2 sequences are SGHRS and YFSETQ. The CDR3 contains 15 residues. CDR3 in DNA: TGCGCCAGCAGTTCCGTGACTAGCGGCACAGATACGCAGTATTTT. The encoded protein is CASSSVTSGTDTQYF.

This clone was observed a handful of times. The CDR3 nucleotides are TGTGCCAGCAGCTCCTGGACTAGCGGGTGGAGTGAGCAGTTCTTC. Its protein is CASSSWTSGWSEQFF. This chain links TRBV7-2 with TRBJ2-1; 11 nucleotides line up with TRBD2. J lost 9 bases, V lost 4 bases, and 8 bases had no gene match. The CDR3 length is 15 residues. The germline CDR1 and CDR2 sequences are SGHTA and FQGNSA.

This clone was counted many times. The genes are TRBV6-5 and TRBJ2-1, with 7 bases matching TRBD2. V shed 7 bases and J 6 bases; nucleotides not matched to a gene: 0. The CDR3 runs to 11 residues. Germline V CDR1 and CDR2: MNHEY, SVGAGI. The CDR3 protein is CASTSGNEQFF. The CDR3 nucleotides read TGTGCCAGCACTAGCGGCAATGAGCAGTTCTTC.

The chain combines TRBV5-1 with TRBJ2-5; 13 bases align to TRBD2. After removal of 4 bases from V and 2 bases from J, the junction contained 8 bases not matched to a gene. The CDR3 totals 17 residues. The germline V gene encodes CDR1 SGHRS and CDR2 YFSETQ. The CDR3 sequence is CASSPPGLAGSQETQYF. The CDR3 nucleotides are TGCGCCAGCAGCCCGCCGGGACTAGCGGGATCGCAAGAGACCCAGTACTTC.

CDR3 protein: CASGVGGDGGNTIYF. CDR3 coding DNA: TGTGCCAGCGGGGTAGGGGGCGACGGCGGAAACACCATATATTTT. V is TRBV28 and J is TRBJ1-3, with TRBD1 matching 7 bases. Losses at the gene ends were 8 bases for V and 4 bases for J; bases not matched to a gene: 11. The CDR3 runs to 15 residues. Germline V lookup: CDR1 MDHEN, CDR2 SYDVKM. The full variable domain, in which reference TRBV28 and TRBJ1-3 provide the parts outside the CDR3, is DVKVTQSSRYLVKRTGEKVFLECVQDMDHENMFWYRQDPGLGLRLIYFSYDVKMKEKGDIPEGYSVSREKKERFSLILESASTNQTSMYLCASGVGGDGGNTIYFGEGSWLTVV.

The chain carries TRBV10-3 and TRBJ2-1; the match to TRBD2 covers 9 bases. This CDR3 has 14 amino acids. The germline V gene has CDR1 ENHRY and CDR2 SYGVKD. The V segment lost 6 bases and the J segment 5 bases; nucleotides outside the gene matches: 5. The DNA of the CDR3 is TGTGCCATCAGCCCGGGACTAGCAAACAATGAGCAGTTCTTC. This codes for CAISPGLANNEQFF.

The chain has TRBV28 and TRBJ1-5; perhaps TRBD1 as D (5 bases). The CDR3 consists of 16 residues. The germline gives CDR1 MDHEN, CDR2 SYDVKM. V was clipped by 2 bases and J by 3 bases, with 14 bases between them. Here the CDR3 DNA reads TGTGCCAGCAGTTTAGGATATCGGGGCCTCAATCAGCCCCAGCATTTT. Protein product: CASSLGYRGLNQPQHF.

This clone was detected only a few times. The chain employs TRBV27 and TRBJ2-3, with 10 bases that match TRBD2. This CDR3 spans 16 amino acids. V was clipped by 3 bases and J by 6 bases; unmatched bases: 9. Per germline, CDR1 MNHEY and CDR2 SMNVEV (reference sequence). CDR3 sequence: CASSFVAGGVRDTQYF. The CDR3 DNA is TGTGCCAGCAGTTTTGTAGCGGGAGGCGTGAGGGATACGCAGTATTTT.

The table lists this clone with a count of one. This chain joins TRBV19 and TRBJ1-1; possibly TRBD1 for D (5 bases). V dropped 3 bases and J dropped 6 bases, with 11 bases sitting between them. This CDR3 spans 13 amino acids. The germline gives CDR1 LNHDA, CDR2 SQIVND (reference sequence). CDR3 nucleotides: TGTGCCAGTAGTATTTTTGGGGGTTCTGAAGCTTTCTTT. It encodes CASSIFGGSEAFF.

This clone was seen repeatedly, ten times or more. V usage is TRBV25-1 and J usage is TRBJ2-3, with D maybe TRBD1 (5 bases). The CDR3 runs to 16 residues. Per the germline V gene, CDR1 is MGHDK and CDR2 is SYGVNS. V lost 5 bases, J lost 2 bases, and 17 bases lay in between. The CDR3 DNA follows: TGTGCCAGCAGTTTCAGTAGGGGTGGTTTCACAGATACGCAGTATTTT. Encoded protein: CASSFSRGGFTDTQYF.

The chain combines TRBV7-8 with TRBJ1-5; D is perhaps TRBD1 (5 bases). This CDR3 comprises 14 residues. Germline CDR1 SGHVS, CDR2 FQNEAQ. V shed 1 base and J shed 6 bases, with 10 bases lying between them. CDR3: CASSLERGAQPQHF. The CDR3 DNA is TGTGCCAGCAGCTTAGAAAGGGGTGCTCAGCCCCAGCATTTT.

This clone was observed at least ten times. The V gene is TRBV7-2, the J gene TRBJ1-5; D is possibly TRBD1 (5 bases). Per germline, CDR1 SGHTA and CDR2 FQGNSA. V lost 4 bases, J lost 4 bases, and 11 bases lay in between. This CDR3 region has 14 residues. The CDR3 is CASSYSDINQPQHF. The DNA for the CDR3 is TGTGCCAGCAGCTATTCGGACATAAATCAGCCCCAGCATTTT.

The table lists this clone with many counts. At the DNA level, this CDR3 is encoded by other sequences in the same sample as well. The J gene is TRBJ2-7, the V gene TRBV11-2, with 8 bases lining up with TRBD2. V dropped 2 bases and J dropped 5; count of bases not matched to a gene: 5. The CDR3 sequence is 14 residues long. CDR1 and CDR2 from the germline V gene are SGHAT and FQNNGV. The CDR3 DNA is TGTGCCAGCAGCTTAAAGCGGGAGATACACGAGCAGTACTTC. This sequence encodes CASSLKREIHEQYF.

This rearrangement joins TRBV10-1 to TRBJ1-4; D is unresolved. The CDR3 is made up of 14 amino acids. Trimming stripped 9 bases from V and 5 bases from J, with 16 bases between. The germline gives CDR1 WNHNN, CDR2 SYGVQD (reference sequence). The CDR3 here is CARPARQQNEKLFF. CDR3 coding DNA: TGCGCCAGGCCTGCACGGCAGCAGAATGAAAAACTGTTTTTT.

For the CDR3, the DNA is TGTGCCAGCTCCCCCGACTTAAGGGGGCTAATTGAAGCTTTCTTT. This translates into CASSPDLRGLIEAFF. The rearrangement joins TRBV6-1 to TRBJ1-1; 7 nucleotides line up with TRBD1. This CDR3 is 15 amino acids long. Germline trimming cut 8 bases from V and 7 bases from J; bases unmatched to any gene: 16. Germline CDR1 is MNHNS and CDR2 is SASEGT.

V gene TRBV4-2 combines with J gene TRBJ1-2; no definite D call. Per germline, CDR1 LGHNA and CDR2 YNFKEQ. This CDR3 contains 14 residues. Trimming took 0 bases from V and 7 from J, leaving 12 bases between them. As DNA, the CDR3 is TGTGCCAGCAGCCAAGAATCGGTTCCGAGTGGCTACACCTTC. Amino acids: CASSQESVPSGYTF.

The rearrangement joins TRBV7-6 to TRBJ2-1; 11 bases are a match to TRBD2. The ends lost 5 bases at V and 3 bases at J; junction bases unmatched: 3. This CDR3 is built from 15 residues. Per germline, CDR1 SGHVS and CDR2 FNYEAQ. CDR3 in amino acids: CASSASGGFYNEQFF. The DNA for the CDR3 is TGTGCCAGCAGCGCTAGCGGGGGGTTCTACAATGAGCAGTTCTTC.

In its sample, this clone was seen once. Additional DNA sequences in this sample encode the identical CDR3. The genes are TRBV6-1 and TRBJ2-1, with D maybe TRBD2 (5 bases). Germline V gives CDR1 MNHNS, CDR2 SASEGT. The CDR3 runs 15 residues. V shed 1 base and J shed 2 bases, with 9 bases lying between them. The CDR3 coding sequence is TGTGCCAGCAGTGAAGGGACTCGAGCCTACAATGAGCAGTTCTTC. This gives the protein CASSEGTRAYNEQFF.

J is TRBJ2-2 and V is TRBV28; D is possibly TRBD2 (6 bases). V shed 7 bases and J shed 2 bases, with 14 bases lying between them. There are 15 residues in the CDR3. Germline V gene sequence: CDR1 MDHEN, CDR2 SYDVKM. CDR3 loop: CASKPAGSNTGELFF. CDR3 nucleotide sequence: TGTGCCAGCAAGCCGGCGGGGTCCAACACCGGGGAGCTGTTTTTT. Supplemented by reference TRBV28 and TRBJ2-2, the full variable domain reads DVKVTQSSRYLVKRTGEKVFLECVQDMDHENMFWYRQDPGLGLRLIYFSYDVKMKEKGDIPEGYSVSREKKERFSLILESASTNQTSMYLCASKPAGSNTGELFFGEGSRLTVL.